This T cell receptor (beta chain) comes out of a study of T cells in Graves' hyperthyroidism and ophthalmopathy. Researchers took RNA transcripts and amplified the TCR beta CDR3 regions from them. First-round RT-PCR targeting the TCR CDR3 was performed with the HTBI primer set. TCRdb used MiXCR to reprocess the multiplex PCR reads, holding one entry per CDR3 protein. The sample records hundreds of thousands of distinct CDR3 sequences, around a third being singletons. No ophthalmopathy progression within 18 months constituted stable Graves' hyperthyroidism. For the diagnoses, clinical symptoms, serum thyroxine and TRAb, thyroid ultrasound and orbital computed tomography were used. Trimming shortened V by 3 bases and J by 5 bases, and 13 bases separated the two germline ends. Germline CDR1 is MNHNS and CDR2 is SASEGT. This CDR3 region has 15 residues.

This TCR was sampled from a woman aged 40 to 50 with Graves' hyperthyroidism. Specimen: blood. The rearrangement joins TRBV6-1 to TRBJ1-4; D gene uncertain. DNA of the CDR3: TGTGCCAGCAGTGACAAGGGTTCCCCAAATGAAAAACTGTTTTTT. Amino acids: CASSDKGSPNEKLFF.